The present TCR beta chain was sequenced within a study of blood T cell repertoires in COVID-19. Per the study methods: Amplification of reference gene primers was used by the study to estimate nucleated cell counts. Libraries were prepared by immunoSEQ multiplex PCR; TCRdb keeps only in-frame clonotypes and omits some of them. The V and J calls and clone size are taken from that table; D and trimming were inferred from the DNA. The sample has approximately 350,000 clones, about 88% seen once; the top ten hold about 7.1%. Followed longitudinally, the Seattle patients had been enrolled during active infection. V trimming: 3 bases; J trimming: 5 bases; junction bases outside the gene matches: 4. The germline gives CDR1 SGHRS, CDR2 YFSETQ. The CDR3 covers 13 residues.

V and J are TRBV5-1 and TRBJ2-5, with TRBD2 matching over 7 bases. This clonotype originated in a woman aged 60-75 years with COVID-19, enrolled during active disease. The sample was peripheral blood. Here the CDR3 reads CASSSREGETQYF. CDR3 coding DNA: TGCGCCAGCAGCTCCAGGGAGGGGGAGACCCAGTACTTC. The variable domain in full, completed from reference TRBV5-1 and TRBJ2-5, reads KAGVTQTPRYLIKTRGQQVTLSCSPISGHRSVSWYQQTPGQGLQFLFEYFSETQRNKGNFPGRFSGRQFSNSRSEMNVSTLELGDSALYLCASSSREGETQYFGPGTRLLVL.